What follows are 21 T cell receptor beta chains derived from one specimen sequenced in a study of cytomegalovirus exposure and HLA in healthy donors. Primers for the PCR totalled 60 Vbeta and 13 Jbeta. Data came from immunoSEQ multiplex PCR; TCRdb stores just in-frame clones and leaves some out. Of some 98,000 clones in the sample, about two thirds were seen once. Sequenced material: PBMCs. These receptor sequences come from a man aged 50 to 60 in good health and CMV-seronegative.

The rearrangement uses TRBV6-4 and TRBJ2-3, with 9 bases matching TRBD1. J lost 1 base, V lost 4 bases, and 0 bases had no gene match. The CDR3 contains 14 residues. Germline values: CDR1 MRHNA, CDR2 SNTAGT. The CDR3 protein is CASSGTGGTDTQYF. Here the CDR3 DNA reads TGTGCCAGCAGTGGGACAGGGGGCACAGATACGCAGTATTTT.

The rearrangement links TRBV27 to TRBJ2-1, with D possibly being TRBD2 (6 bases). Trimming left V 0 bases short and J 7 bases short, with 13 bases between. CDR1 is MNHEY, CDR2 SMNVEV, per germline (reference sequence). This CDR3 contains 15 residues. This chain's CDR3 is CASSLSPGVLNEQFF. The CDR3 nucleotides are TGTGCCAGCAGTTTATCTCCGGGAGTGCTTAATGAGCAGTTCTTC.

This sequence joins TRBV5-1 and TRBJ2-1; TRBD1 matches 7 bases. CDR1 and CDR2 (germline): SGHRS, YFSETQ. The V gene end was trimmed by 6 bases and the J gene end by 10 bases; junction bases not matched to a gene: 10. CDR3 length equals 13 residues. The CDR3 is CASTPAPGQEQFF. The CDR3 DNA follows: TGCGCCAGCACTCCCGCTCCGGGACAGGAGCAGTTCTTC. Complete variable domain (other parts from reference TRBV5-1 and TRBJ2-1): KAGVTQTPRYLIKTRGQQVTLSCSPISGHRSVSWYQQTPGQGLQFLFEYFSETQRNKGNFPGRFSGRQFSNSRSEMNVSTLELGDSALYLCASTPAPGQEQFFGPGTRLTVL.

V usage is TRBV7-2 and J usage is TRBJ2-5, with 14 positions matching TRBD2. The V gene end was trimmed by 4 bases and the J gene end by 7 bases; junction bases not matched to a gene: 5. The CDR3 runs 15 residues. Germline assignment: CDR1 SGHTA and CDR2 FQGNSA. In DNA form, the CDR3 reads TGTGCCAGCAGCTCGACTAGCGGGGGGGTAGGGACCCAGTACTTC. Its translation is CASSSTSGGVGTQYF.

For the CDR3, the DNA is TGTGCCAGCAGTTTTCTTGCAGGGAGGGACACTGAAGCTTTCTTT. Amino acids: CASSFLAGRDTEAFF. This sequence joins TRBV27 and TRBJ1-1; tentatively, D is TRBD1 (5 bases). The CDR3 runs 15 residues. From germline, CDR1 is MNHEY and CDR2 SMNVEV (reference sequence). Trimming removed 3 bases at V and 3 bases at J, with 14 bases between.

The chain employs TRBV5-1 and TRBJ2-2; D unresolved. Trimming stripped 0 bases from V and 3 bases from J, with 6 bases between. The CDR3 length is 14 residues. Germline loops: CDR1 SGHRS, CDR2 YFSETQ. Here the CDR3 reads CASSLALYTGELFF. The CDR3 coding sequence is TGCGCCAGCAGCTTGGCACTCTACACCGGGGAGCTGTTTTTT.

V is TRBV19 and J is TRBJ1-5, with TRBD1 as a possible D gene (5 bases). V lost 3 bases to trimming and J lost 2 bases, with 11 bases between them. Germline-derived CDR1 and CDR2 are LNHDA and SQIVND (reference sequence). CDR3 size: 15 residues. Written as DNA, the CDR3 is TGTGCCAGTAGTATTGGGGGGATTGGCAATCAGCCCCAGCATTTT. Translation gives CASSIGGIGNQPQHF.

This clone appeared a few times. The genes are TRBV28 and TRBJ1-5, with 9 positions matching TRBD1. The CDR3 covers 15 residues. Trimming removed 7 bases from V and 1 base from J; junction bases left unmatched: 5. Germline lookup yields CDR1 MDHEN and CDR2 SYDVKM. DNA for the CDR3: TGTGCCAGCAAAACAGGGGGCGCGAGCAATCAGCCCCAGCATTTT. It yields the protein CASKTGGASNQPQHF.

The chain is built from TRBV2 and TRBJ1-5; 8 bases fit TRBD1. This CDR3 is 13 amino acids long. Germline values: CDR1 SNHLY, CDR2 FYNNEI. The J segment lost 5 bases and the V segment lost 6 bases, leaving 3 bases of the junction unmatched. As DNA, the CDR3 is TGTGCCAGCAGGGCAGGGGGCGATCAGCCCCAGCATTTT. It translates to CASRAGGDQPQHF.

The chain is built from TRBV5-1 and TRBJ2-6, with TRBD1 matching 10 bases. The germline CDR1 and CDR2 sequences are SGHRS and YFSETQ. V lost 4 bases, J lost 2 bases, and 3 bases stayed unmatched. CDR3 size: 16 residues. The CDR3 is CASSDRGQTGANVLTF. The CDR3 region has the DNA TGCGCCAGCAGCGACAGGGGGCAAACTGGGGCCAACGTCCTGACTTTC.

This clone has just one count. This sequence joins TRBV5-1 and TRBJ1-3; the D is unclear. V lost 0 bases, J lost 2 bases, and 6 bases lay in between. The V gene's germline CDR1 is SGHRS and CDR2 YFSETQ. CDR3 length: 14 residues. The CDR3 DNA follows: TGCGCCAGCAGCTTGGGGTCAGCTGGAAACACCATATATTTT. This codes for CASSLGSAGNTIYF. The full variable domain, in which reference TRBV5-1 and TRBJ1-3 provide the parts outside the CDR3, is KAGVTQTPRYLIKTRGQQVTLSCSPISGHRSVSWYQQTPGQGLQFLFEYFSETQRNKGNFPGRFSGRQFSNSRSEMNVSTLELGDSALYLCASSLGSAGNTIYFGEGSWLTVV.

V usage is TRBV19 and J usage is TRBJ2-2; 8 positions agree with TRBD1. There are 15 residues in the CDR3. With 7 bases clipped from V and 0 bases from J, the junction kept 4 bases outside the gene matches. CDR1 is LNHDA and CDR2 is SQIVND in the germline V gene (reference sequence). CDR3 nucleotide sequence: TGTGCCAGTACTGACAGGGGCGCGAACACCGGGGAGCTGTTTTTT. It translates to CASTDRGANTGELFF.

This clone was picked up a small number of times. At one end, the junction sequence differs from germline, possibly due to a read error. The chain links TRBV7-9 to TRBJ1-6, with D tentatively TRBD1 (6 bases). The CDR3 loop spans 15 amino acids. CDR1 SEHNR and CDR2 FQNEAQ come from the germline V gene (reference sequence). CDR3 DNA: TGTTCCAGCAGCCGAAATGCGGGGGGCTCTTCACCCCTCCACTTT. Protein: CSSSRNAGGSSPLHF.

J is TRBJ2-3 and V is TRBV19; a possible D gene is TRBD2 (6 bases). From germline, CDR1 is LNHDA and CDR2 SQIVND (reference sequence). This CDR3 region has 14 residues. V was cut by 8 bases and J by 2 bases, with 14 bases left in between. DNA for the CDR3: TGTGCCAGTGGCTTAGCGGTACACACAGATACGCAGTATTTT. Encoded protein: CASGLAVHTDTQYF.

The chain couples TRBV7-2 to TRBJ2-7; maybe TRBD1 (6 bases). V gave up 6 bases and J gave up 5 bases, with 17 bases separating them. Germline assignment: CDR1 SGHTA and CDR2 FQGNSA. The CDR3 is 14 amino acids. The DNA of the CDR3 is TGTGCCAGCAGACTAACAGGGTTACAGGACGAGCAGTACTTC. This sequence encodes CASRLTGLQDEQYF.

Concerning this clone itself: Distinct nucleotide sequences in the sample also encode this CDR3. This sequence joins TRBV27 and TRBJ1-4; 8 bases line up with TRBD1. This CDR3 comprises 14 residues. J gave up 5 bases and V 2 bases, and 1 base lay outside the gene matches. Germline CDR1 MNHEY, CDR2 SMNVEV (reference sequence). CDR3 DNA: TGTGCCAGCAGTTTACAGGGGGCGAATGAAAAACTGTTTTTT. Protein sequence: CASSLQGANEKLFF. Combining the CDR3 with reference TRBV27 and TRBJ1-4 gives the whole variable domain EAQVTQNPRYLITVTGKKLTVTCSQNMNHEYMSWYRQDPGLGLRQIYYSMNVEVTDKGDVPEGYKVSRKEKRNFPLILESPSPNQTSLYFCASSLQGANEKLFFGSGTQLSVL.

The chain carries TRBV7-2 and TRBJ2-7, with 16 positions matching TRBD2. Germline CDR1 is SGHTA and CDR2 is FQGNSA. Trimming cost V 6 bases and J 2 bases; bases outside gene matches: 10. The CDR3 covers 18 residues. CDR3 residues: CASSSTGTSGGGAYEQYF. CDR3 DNA: TGTGCCAGCAGTTCAACCGGGACTAGCGGGGGGGGAGCCTACGAGCAGTACTTC.

This clone occurred a few times. The rearrangement uses TRBV7-2 and TRBJ2-1; tentative D call: TRBD1 (7 bases). This CDR3 is built from 15 residues. Germline V lookup: CDR1 SGHTA, CDR2 FQGNSA. Trimming removed 5 bases from V and 4 bases from J, with 15 bases in between. DNA for the CDR3: TGTGCCAGCAGCCGCGCGGGACAGATATACAATGAGCAGTTCTTC. Its translation: CASSRAGQIYNEQFF.

The chain is built from TRBV7-8 and TRBJ2-2, with a possible D match to TRBD2 (7 bases). In germline, CDR1 is SGHVS, CDR2 FQNEAQ. V was trimmed by 6 bases and J by 7 bases, leaving 18 bases between them. The CDR3 is 15 amino acids. DNA of the CDR3: TGTGCCAGCAGTCTACGGGGGGCTAAGGGCGGGGAGCTGTTTTTT. It specifies CASSLRGAKGGELFF.

This clone was counted between two and nine times. CDR3: CASSPRTSGMGYNEQFF. In DNA form, the CDR3 reads TGTGCCAGCTCACCCAGGACTAGCGGGATGGGATACAATGAGCAGTTCTTC. The V gene is TRBV18, the J gene TRBJ2-1, with TRBD2 identical over 12 bases. CDR1 is KGHSH, CDR2 LQKENI, per germline. CDR3 length: 17 amino acids. Germline trimming cut 3 bases from V and 4 bases from J; bases unmatched to any gene: 7.

The chain joins TRBV19 to TRBJ2-1; D gene unclear. Germline loops: CDR1 LNHDA, CDR2 SQIVND (reference sequence). The CDR3 is 12 amino acids. V lost 7 bases and J lost 7, with 11 bases in between. The CDR3 here is CASKDRRNEQFF. In nucleotides, the CDR3 is TGTGCCAGTAAGGATAGGCGGAATGAGCAGTTCTTC.